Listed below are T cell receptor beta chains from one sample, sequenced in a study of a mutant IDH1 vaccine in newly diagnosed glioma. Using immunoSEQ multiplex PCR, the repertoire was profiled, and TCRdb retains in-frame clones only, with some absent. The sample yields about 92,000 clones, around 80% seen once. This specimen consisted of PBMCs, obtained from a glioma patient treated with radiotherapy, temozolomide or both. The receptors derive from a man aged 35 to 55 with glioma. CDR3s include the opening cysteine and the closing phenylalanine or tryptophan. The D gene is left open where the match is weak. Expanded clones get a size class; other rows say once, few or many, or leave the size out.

CDR3aa: CASSPRQGQTNTEAFF
CDR3nt: TGTGCCAGCAGCCCTCGCCAGGGACAAACGAACACTGAAGCTTTCTTT
abundance: -
v_gene: TRBV7-6
d_gene: -
j_gene: TRBJ1-1

CDR3aa: CASGLVQGAEGKLLGNTIYF
CDR3nt: TGTGCTAGTGGTTTGGTACAGGGGGCAGAGGGGAAGCTCTTGGGAAACACCATATATTTT
abundance: -
v_gene: TRBV12-5
d_gene: TRBD1
j_gene: TRBJ1-3

CDR3aa: CASRAGTHGTDTQYF
CDR3nt: TGCGCCAGCAGGGCCGGGACCCATGGCACAGATACGCAGTATTTT
abundance: once
v_gene: TRBV5-1
d_gene: -
j_gene: TRBJ2-3

CDR3aa: CASSLPPLNEQFF
CDR3nt: TGTGCCAGCAGCTTACCTCCCCTCAATGAGCAGTTCTTC
abundance: -
v_gene: TRBV7-2
d_gene: -
j_gene: TRBJ2-1

CDR3aa: CASSYAGGYTF
CDR3nt: TGTGCCAGCAGTTACGCAGGGGGTTACACCTTC
abundance: -
v_gene: TRBV6-5
d_gene: TRBD1
j_gene: TRBJ1-2

CDR3aa: CASSFPGLIDSYEQYF
CDR3nt: TGTGCCAGCAGCTTTCCTGGACTAATCGACTCCTACGAGCAGTACTTC
abundance: -
v_gene: TRBV5-6
d_gene: -
j_gene: TRBJ2-7

CDR3aa: CASSLGLGNNYYGYTF
CDR3nt: TGTGCCAGCAGCTTAGGACTTGGTAACAATTACTATGGCTACACCTTC
abundance: -
v_gene: TRBV7-9
d_gene: -
j_gene: TRBJ1-2

CDR3aa: CASSEWGSYEQYF
CDR3nt: TGTGCCAGCAGTGAATGGGGGTCCTACGAGCAGTACTTC
abundance: -
v_gene: TRBV25-1
d_gene: -
j_gene: TRBJ2-7

CDR3aa: CASSQDLALSTDTQYF
CDR3nt: TGCGCCAGCAGCCAAGATCTAGCCCTAAGCACAGATACGCAGTATTTT
abundance: -
v_gene: TRBV4-3
d_gene: -
j_gene: TRBJ2-3

CDR3aa: CASSQEWRGNNEQFF
CDR3nt: TGCGCCAGCAGCCAAGAATGGAGGGGTAACAATGAGCAGTTCTTC
abundance: -
v_gene: TRBV4-3
d_gene: -
j_gene: TRBJ2-1

CDR3aa: CASSGSGGSYEQYF
CDR3nt: TGTGCCAGCAGCGGTAGCGGGGGGTCCTACGAGCAGTACTTC
abundance: -
v_gene: TRBV7-2
d_gene: TRBD2
j_gene: TRBJ2-7

CDR3aa: CASSLVGYEQYF
CDR3nt: TGTGCCAGCAGTTTAGTTGGTTACGAGCAGTACTTC
abundance: -
v_gene: TRBV28
d_gene: -
j_gene: TRBJ2-7

CDR3aa: CASSVVGGQGGETQYF
CDR3nt: TGTGCCAGCAGCGTAGTAGGAGGACAGGGCGGAGAGACCCAGTACTTC
abundance: -
v_gene: TRBV9
d_gene: TRBD1
j_gene: TRBJ2-5

CDR3aa: CASSQDSGTSFYEQYF
CDR3nt: TGCGCCAGCAGCCAAGATAGCGGGACTAGCTTTTACGAGCAGTACTTC
abundance: -
v_gene: TRBV4-1
d_gene: TRBD2
j_gene: TRBJ2-7

CDR3aa: CASSVTGDQPQHF
CDR3nt: TGTGCCAGCAGCGTCACAGGGGATCAGCCCCAGCATTTT
abundance: -
v_gene: TRBV11-1
d_gene: TRBD1
j_gene: TRBJ1-5

CDR3aa: CASSLDPSGIYNEQFF
CDR3nt: TGTGCCAGCAGCTTAGATCCTAGCGGGATCTACAATGAGCAGTTCTTC
abundance: -
v_gene: TRBV11-2
d_gene: TRBD2
j_gene: TRBJ2-1

CDR3aa: CASSPSYGYTF
CDR3nt: TGTGCCAGCAGTCCGAGCTATGGCTACACCTTC
abundance: few
v_gene: TRBV6-5
d_gene: -
j_gene: TRBJ1-2

CDR3aa: CASSRAGAGVDTQYF
CDR3nt: TGTGCCAGCAGCCGGGCCGGAGCGGGAGTAGATACGCAGTATTTT
abundance: -
v_gene: TRBV7-9
d_gene: TRBD2
j_gene: TRBJ2-3

CDR3aa: CASRPLVGYNGYTF
CDR3nt: TGTGCCAGCAGACCCTTGGTAGGGTATAATGGCTACACCTTC
abundance: -
v_gene: TRBV9
d_gene: -
j_gene: TRBJ1-2

CDR3aa: CAWTPGLRDQPQHF
CDR3nt: TGTGCCTGGACTCCGGGGCTTCGGGATCAGCCCCAGCATTTT
abundance: few
v_gene: TRBV30
d_gene: -
j_gene: TRBJ1-5

CDR3aa: CASSLRDRQETQYF
CDR3nt: TGTGCCAGCAGCCTCCGGGACAGACAAGAGACCCAGTACTTC
abundance: few
v_gene: TRBV7-9
d_gene: TRBD1
j_gene: TRBJ2-5

CDR3aa: CASSLTIAGQETQYF
CDR3nt: TGTGCCAGCAGCTTGACCATAGCGGGGCAAGAGACCCAGTACTTC
abundance: few
v_gene: TRBV5-6
d_gene: TRBD2
j_gene: TRBJ2-5

CDR3aa: CASSSTGWALEQYF
CDR3nt: TGTGCCAGTAGCTCGACAGGATGGGCCCTCGAGCAGTACTTC
abundance: -
v_gene: TRBV19
d_gene: -
j_gene: TRBJ2-7

CDR3aa: CASSPRGRGEQFF
CDR3nt: TGTGCCAGCTCCCCGCGAGGCAGAGGGGAGCAGTTCTTC
abundance: -
v_gene: TRBV7-6
d_gene: -
j_gene: TRBJ2-1

CDR3aa: CASSPPGYHYGYTF
CDR3nt: TGTGCCAGCAGTCCCCCAGGGTACCACTATGGCTACACCTTC
abundance: -
v_gene: TRBV28
d_gene: -
j_gene: TRBJ1-2